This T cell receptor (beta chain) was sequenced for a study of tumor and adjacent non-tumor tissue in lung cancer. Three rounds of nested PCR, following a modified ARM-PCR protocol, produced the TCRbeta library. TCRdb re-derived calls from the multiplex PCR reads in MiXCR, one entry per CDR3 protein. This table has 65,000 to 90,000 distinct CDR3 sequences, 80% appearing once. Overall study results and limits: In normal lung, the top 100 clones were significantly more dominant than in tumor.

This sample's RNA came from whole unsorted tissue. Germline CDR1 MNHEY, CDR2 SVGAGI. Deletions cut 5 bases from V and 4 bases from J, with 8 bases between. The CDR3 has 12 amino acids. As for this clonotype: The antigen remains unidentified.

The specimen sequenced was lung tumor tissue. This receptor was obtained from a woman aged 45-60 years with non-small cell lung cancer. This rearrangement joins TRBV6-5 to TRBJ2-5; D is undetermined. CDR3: CASSHASETQYF. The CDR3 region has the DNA TGTGCCAGCAGTCACGCTTCAGAGACCCAGTACTTC.